The present T cell receptor beta chain was sequenced within a study of blood T cell repertoires in COVID-19. The method was immunoSEQ multiplex PCR; TCRdb's version includes in-frame clones alone and lacks a portion of them. The sample lists about 110,000 clones; around 81% were seen once. Material for sequencing was peripheral blood. This TCR came from a human donor in a cohort sampled during active or convalescent COVID-19.

CDR3 amino acids: CASMGDRTNQPQHF. CDR3 nucleotides: TGTGCCAGTATGGGGGACAGGACAAATCAGCCCCAGCATTTT. V and J are TRBV19 and TRBJ1-5, with 8 bases lining up with TRBD1. Trimming at V came to 7 bases and at J to 4 bases, leaving 6 bases not matched to a gene. Germline-derived CDR1 and CDR2 are LNHDA and SQIVND (reference sequence). CDR3 length equals 14 residues.